This T cell receptor beta chain was identified in a study of blood T cells in healthy people across ages. Broader study findings: Measured against age, TCR beta diversity per million T cells decreased in a roughly linear manner.

As regards this clonotype: The target antigen is unknown.

V dropped 6 bases and J dropped 4; count of bases not matched to a gene: 14. The CDR3 totals 17 residues. A second PCR of roughly 7 to 11 cycles used a sample-barcoded 5' primer and a J-beta primer mix. TCRdb called the 5' RACE reads again in MiXCR, with one record for every CDR3 protein. The repertoire holds approximately 900,000 distinct CDR3 sequences, with about 48% as singletons. The clonotype comes from a man aged 25 to 45 in good health. The gene calls are TRBV12-3 or TRBV12-4 and TRBJ2-5; 10 bases align to TRBD2. The sample consisted of blood. The CDR3 is CASRSQRGGLFGETQYF. CDR3 coding DNA: TGTGCCAGCAGATCTCAGCGGGGGGGCCTTTTCGGAGAGACCCAGTACTTC.